This T cell receptor (beta chain) comes out of a study of shared clonotypes between healthy human individuals. Overall study results and limits: Few donors limited the genetic and exposure-history diversity represented. Generation probabilities of non-shared clonotypes were lower (relative to those shared by all four donors). A handful of donors shared 4.5% to 6.5% of their naive CD4 clonotypes.

Per the original data handling: Without quality scores, immunoSEQ junctional reads could not be filtered like full-length reads. Produced via immunoSEQ multiplex PCR; TCRdb's table is partial and in-frame only. The V and J calls and clone size are taken from that table; D and trimming were inferred from the DNA. The table lists about 2.1 million clones, around 93% of them singletons, with about 1.7% in the top ten. CDR3 length: 15 amino acids. The germline V and J ends were trimmed by 1 base and 8 bases, with 15 bases remaining between them. Per the germline V gene, CDR1 is SGHVS and CDR2 is FQNEAQ. Comment on this clone: What it binds is unknown.

The naive CD8 subset, CD45RO-negative cells positively selected for CCR7, excluded terminally differentiated effector memory CD45RA+ cells. This TCR came from a man aged 18 to 29 in good health. Some clones in this sample may be carry-over from other donors' samples. J is TRBJ2-1 and V is TRBV7-8; maybe TRBD2 (6 bases). Sequencing was performed on naive CD8+ T cells from PBMCs. The CDR3, as DNA: TGTGCCAGCAGCTTAGGCGGGACCCGGGGCGATGAGCAGTTCTTC. Translation: CASSLGGTRGDEQFF.